A selection of T cell receptor beta chains follows, all from one sample in a study of graft-versus-host responses after intestinal transplantation. The protocol was immunoSEQ multiplex PCR, while the TCRdb copy is restricted to in-frame clones and leaves out a portion. The data show more than 50,000 clones, 75% to 90% seen once. Sequenced here: ileum tissue, sampled 350 to 400 days after transplant. The origin of the receptors is a human patient who received an intestinal transplant, so some T cells may come from the graft donor. Both conserved end residues are part of each CDR3. Fields, in order: clone size, V gene, J gene, D gene, CDR3 protein, CDR3 DNA. D genes are given only for firm matches. Clone size is shown for a subset of rows, as once, few, many or a class of expanded clone.

-	TRBV5-1	TRBJ2-5	TRBD2	CASSLVVTGGTQYF	TGCGCCAGCAGCTTGGTCGTGACGGGAGGGACCCAGTACTTC
-	TRBV28	TRBJ1-5	-	CASSYSNQPQHF	TGTGCCAGCAGTTATAGCAATCAGCCCCAGCATTTT
-	TRBV6-6	TRBJ1-5	-	CASGHNQPQHF	TGTGCCAGCGGACACAATCAGCCCCAGCATTTT
-	TRBV5-6	TRBJ2-5	TRBD1	CASLGQFQETQYF	TGTGCCAGCTTGGGACAGTTCCAAGAGACCCAGTACTTC
-	TRBV10-3	TRBJ2-2	-	CAIREQGITGELFF	TGTGCCATCAGGGAACAGGGTATCACCGGGGAGCTGTTTTTT
-	TRBV4-1	TRBJ2-7	-	CASSQVEGSYEQYF	TGCGCCAGCAGCCAAGTTGAAGGCTCCTACGAGCAGTACTTC
-	TRBV5-6	TRBJ1-1	-	CASSFVSTEAFF	TGTGCCAGCAGCTTCGTAAGCACTGAAGCTTTCTTT
-	TRBV6-5	TRBJ1-1	-	CASKLLGPGETEAFF	TGTGCCAGCAAATTACTCGGGCCTGGGGAGACTGAAGCTTTCTTT
-	TRBV6-6	TRBJ2-2	-	CASSYEVVGAGELFF	TGTGCCAGCAGTTACGAGGTCGTCGGGGCCGGGGAGCTGTTTTTT
-	TRBV2	TRBJ1-1	TRBD1	CASSRDSPNTEAFF	TGTGCCAGCAGTCGGGACAGCCCAAACACTGAAGCTTTCTTT
once	TRBV4-1	TRBJ1-3	-	CASSQEPVHSGNTIYF	TGCGCCAGCAGCCAAGAACCAGTGCACTCTGGAAACACCATATATTTT
-	TRBV9	TRBJ1-4	TRBD1	CASSPTTGGGKLFF	TGTGCCAGCAGCCCAACGACAGGGGGGGGGAAACTGTTTTTT
-	TRBV2	TRBJ1-3	TRBD1	CASSEEGASGNTIYF	TGTGCCAGCAGTGAAGAGGGGGCCTCTGGAAACACCATATATTTT
-	TRBV27	TRBJ2-7	-	CASSLTDLYPYEQYF	TGTGCCAGCAGTCTGACAGACCTTTATCCCTACGAGCAGTACTTC
-	TRBV19	TRBJ2-1	-	CASTPPGAGSYNEQFF	TGTGCCAGTACCCCTCCGGGGGCGGGCTCCTACAATGAGCAGTTCTTC
-	TRBV19	TRBJ2-7	-	CASSQRLIYEQYF	TGTGCCAGTAGTCAACGACTGATCTACGAGCAGTACTTC
-	TRBV7-3	TRBJ2-5	TRBD2	CASSPGLAGRETQYF	TGTGCCAGCAGCCCCGGACTAGCGGGGAGAGAGACCCAGTACTTC
-	TRBV28	TRBJ2-2	-	CASSGWGKQSGELFF	TGTGCCAGCAGCGGATGGGGAAAGCAATCCGGGGAGCTGTTTTTT
once	TRBV5-1	TRBJ1-1	-	CASGIQGNTEAFF	TGCGCCAGCGGAATACAGGGGAACACTGAAGCTTTCTTT
-	TRBV19	TRBJ2-5	TRBD1	CASSASPGTGDETQYF	TGTGCCAGTAGCGCCTCCCCCGGGACAGGGGACGAGACCCAGTACTTC
-	TRBV19	TRBJ1-6	-	CASMGGAYNSPLHF	TGTGCCAGTATGGGGGGCGCGTATAATTCACCCCTCCACTTT
-	TRBV30	TRBJ2-3	-	CAWSRLGADTQYF	TGTGCCTGGAGTAGGTTGGGCGCAGATACGCAGTATTTT